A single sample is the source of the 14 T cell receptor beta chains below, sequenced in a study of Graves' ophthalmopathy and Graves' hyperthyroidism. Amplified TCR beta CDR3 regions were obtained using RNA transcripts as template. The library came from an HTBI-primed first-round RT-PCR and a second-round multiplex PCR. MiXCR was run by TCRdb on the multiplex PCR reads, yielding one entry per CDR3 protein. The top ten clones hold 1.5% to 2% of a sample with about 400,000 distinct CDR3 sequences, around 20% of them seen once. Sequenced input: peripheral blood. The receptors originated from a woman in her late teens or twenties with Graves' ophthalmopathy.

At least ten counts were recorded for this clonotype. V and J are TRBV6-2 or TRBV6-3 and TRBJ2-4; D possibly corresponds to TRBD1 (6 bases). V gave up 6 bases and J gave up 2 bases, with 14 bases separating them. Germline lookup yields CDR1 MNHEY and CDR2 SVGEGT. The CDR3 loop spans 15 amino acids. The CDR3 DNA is TGTGCCAGCAGGCACAGGGAATGGACCAAAAACATTCAGTACTTC. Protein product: CASRHREWTKNIQYF.

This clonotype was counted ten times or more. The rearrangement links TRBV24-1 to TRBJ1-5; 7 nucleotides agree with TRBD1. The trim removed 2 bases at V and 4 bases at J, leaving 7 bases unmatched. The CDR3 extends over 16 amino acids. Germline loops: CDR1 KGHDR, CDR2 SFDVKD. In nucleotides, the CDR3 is TGTGCCACCAGTGATTCCCGCAGGGGGGCTAATCAGCCCCAGCATTTT. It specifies CATSDSRRGANQPQHF.

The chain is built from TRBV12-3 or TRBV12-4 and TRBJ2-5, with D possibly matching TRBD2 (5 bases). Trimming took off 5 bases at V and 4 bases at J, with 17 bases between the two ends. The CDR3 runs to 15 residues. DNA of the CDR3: TGTGCCAGCAGTCCCCGGGGTCCATTCCCAGAGACCCAGTACTTC. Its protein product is CASSPRGPFPETQYF.

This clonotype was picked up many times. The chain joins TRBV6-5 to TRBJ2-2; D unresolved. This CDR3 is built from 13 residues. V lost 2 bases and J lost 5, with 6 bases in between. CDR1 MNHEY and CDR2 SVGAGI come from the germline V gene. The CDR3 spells CASSYTRTGELFF. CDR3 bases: TGTGCCAGCAGTTACACACGTACCGGGGAGCTGTTTTTT.

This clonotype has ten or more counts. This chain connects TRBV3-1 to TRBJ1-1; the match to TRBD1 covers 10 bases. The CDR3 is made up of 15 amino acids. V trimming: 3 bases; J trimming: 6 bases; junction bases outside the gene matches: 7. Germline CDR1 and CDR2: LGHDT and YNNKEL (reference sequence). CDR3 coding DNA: TGTGCCAGCAGCCAGGGACAGGGGACTTCTTCTGAAGCTTTCTTT. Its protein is CASSQGQGTSSEAFF.

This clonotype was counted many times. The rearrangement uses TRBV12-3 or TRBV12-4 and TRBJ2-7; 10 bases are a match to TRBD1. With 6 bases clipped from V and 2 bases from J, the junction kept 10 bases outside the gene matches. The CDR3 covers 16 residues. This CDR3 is CASSLHGQGVTYEQYF. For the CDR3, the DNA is TGTGCCAGCAGCCTACACGGACAGGGGGTAACCTACGAGCAGTACTTC.

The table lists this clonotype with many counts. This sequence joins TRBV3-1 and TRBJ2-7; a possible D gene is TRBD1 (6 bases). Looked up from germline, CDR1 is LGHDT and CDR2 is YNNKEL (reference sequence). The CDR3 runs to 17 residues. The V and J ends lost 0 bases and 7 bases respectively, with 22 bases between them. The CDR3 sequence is CASSQESPPGRGKEQYF. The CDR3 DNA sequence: TGTGCCAGCAGCCAAGAGAGCCCCCCTGGCAGGGGTAAGGAGCAGTACTTC.

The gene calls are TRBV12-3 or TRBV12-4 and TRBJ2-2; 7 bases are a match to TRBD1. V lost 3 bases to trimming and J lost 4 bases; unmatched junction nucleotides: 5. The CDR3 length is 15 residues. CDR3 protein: CASSFRQGVTGELFF. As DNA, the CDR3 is TGTGCCAGCAGTTTTAGGCAGGGGGTCACCGGGGAGCTGTTTTTT.

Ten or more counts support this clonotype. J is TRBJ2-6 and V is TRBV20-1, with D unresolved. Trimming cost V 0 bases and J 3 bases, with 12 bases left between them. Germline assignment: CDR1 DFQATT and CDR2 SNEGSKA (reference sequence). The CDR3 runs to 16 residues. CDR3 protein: CSARDLRLGGANVLTF. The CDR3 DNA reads TGCAGTGCTAGAGATCTAAGGCTTGGTGGGGCCAACGTCCTGACTTTC.

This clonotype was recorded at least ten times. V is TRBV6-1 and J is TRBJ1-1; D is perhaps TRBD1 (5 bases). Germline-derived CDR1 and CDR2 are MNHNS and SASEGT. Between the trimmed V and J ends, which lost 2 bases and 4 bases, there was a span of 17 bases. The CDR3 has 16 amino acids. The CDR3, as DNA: TGTGCCAGCAGTGAACAAGTTTTACAGGTGGCCACTGAAGCTTTCTTT. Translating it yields CASSEQVLQVATEAFF.

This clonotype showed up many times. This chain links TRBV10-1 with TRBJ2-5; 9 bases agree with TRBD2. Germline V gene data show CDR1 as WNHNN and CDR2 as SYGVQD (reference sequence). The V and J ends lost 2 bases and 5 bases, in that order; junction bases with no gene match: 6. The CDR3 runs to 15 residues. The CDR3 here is CASSEGGGGGETQYF. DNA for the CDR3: TGCGCCAGCAGTGAGGGAGGCGGGGGGGGGGAGACCCAGTACTTC.

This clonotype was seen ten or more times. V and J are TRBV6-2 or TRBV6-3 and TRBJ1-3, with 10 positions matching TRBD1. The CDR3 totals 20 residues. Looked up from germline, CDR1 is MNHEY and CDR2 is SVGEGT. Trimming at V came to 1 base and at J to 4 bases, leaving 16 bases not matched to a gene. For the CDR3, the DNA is TGTGCCAGCAGTTACTTTCCTACCGGGACAGGGGCTTCGAGAGGAAACACCATATATTTT. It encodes CASSYFPTGTGASRGNTIYF.

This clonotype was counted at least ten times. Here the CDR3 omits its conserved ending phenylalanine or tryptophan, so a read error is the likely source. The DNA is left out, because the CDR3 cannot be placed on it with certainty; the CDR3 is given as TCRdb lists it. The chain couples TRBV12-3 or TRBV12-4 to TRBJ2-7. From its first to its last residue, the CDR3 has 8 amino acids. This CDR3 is CASSFSCG.

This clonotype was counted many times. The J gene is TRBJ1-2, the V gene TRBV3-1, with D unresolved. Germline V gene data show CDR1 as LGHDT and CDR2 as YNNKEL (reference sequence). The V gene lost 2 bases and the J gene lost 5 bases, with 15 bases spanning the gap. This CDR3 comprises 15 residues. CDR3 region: CASSQNGLGFYGYTF. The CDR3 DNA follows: TGTGCCAGCAGCCAAAATGGGTTAGGATTTTATGGCTACACCTTC.